These 14 T cell receptor beta chains came from one sample sequenced in a study of blood T cell repertoires in COVID-19. Profiling relied on immunoSEQ multiplex PCR, and the TCRdb table lists in-frame clones only, not all of them. In the table there are about 180,000 clones, 85% to 90% of which are singletons. Sample: PBMCs or T cells enriched from blood (not recorded which). These receptors all come from a woman aged 35 to 49 with acute COVID-19.

This chain connects TRBV19 to TRBJ2-7, with TRBD2 as a possible D gene (5 bases). The CDR3 sequence is 14 residues long. Germline V gene sequence: CDR1 LNHDA, CDR2 SQIVND (reference sequence). V dropped 4 bases and J dropped 3 bases, with 13 bases sitting between them. The CDR3 DNA reads TGTGCCAGTAGTAATCAGCCGGGAAGCTACGAGCAGTACTTC. Protein sequence: CASSNQPGSYEQYF.

The rearrangement joins TRBV30 to TRBJ1-4; TRBD1 is a possible D gene (6 bases). The CDR3 runs 12 residues. V lost 2 bases and J lost 7, with 8 bases in between. Germline V gene lookup returns CDR1 GTSNPN and CDR2 SVGIG (reference sequence). For the CDR3, the DNA is TGTGCCTGGAGTACAGGGCGTGAAAAACTGTTTTTT. It translates to CAWSTGREKLFF.

This chain uses TRBV27 with TRBJ2-2; 7 bases are shared with TRBD2. The CDR3 has 15 residues. The V segment lost 5 bases and the J segment 1 base; nucleotides outside the gene matches: 4. Germline V gives CDR1 MNHEY, CDR2 SMNVEV (reference sequence). This CDR3 is CASSRDYLNTGELFF. The CDR3 DNA is TGTGCCAGCAGTCGGGACTACCTGAACACCGGGGAGCTGTTTTTT.

The genes are TRBV2 and TRBJ2-3; TRBD1 matches 11 bases. The CDR3 runs to 15 residues. Trimming took 7 bases from V and 4 from J; bases not matched to a gene: 7. Germline lookup yields CDR1 SNHLY and CDR2 FYNNEI. The chain's CDR3 is CASIRDRGSSDTQYF. CDR3 in DNA: TGTGCCAGCATACGGGACAGGGGGTCGTCAGATACGCAGTATTTT.

The chain recombines TRBV9 with TRBJ2-7, with D perhaps matching TRBD1 (5 bases). V lost 0 bases to trimming and J lost 6 bases, with 10 bases between them. The CDR3 sequence is 13 residues long. The germline gives CDR1 SGDLS, CDR2 YYNGEE. The CDR3 is CASSVGQQGEQYF. The CDR3 nucleotides read TGTGCCAGCAGCGTAGGGCAGCAGGGCGAGCAGTACTTC.

This chain joins TRBV7-9 and TRBJ2-6, with 8 bases fitting TRBD2. In germline, CDR1 is SEHNR, CDR2 FQNEAQ (reference sequence). This CDR3 spans 16 amino acids. J was trimmed by 0 bases and V by 6 bases; bases with no gene match: 4. CDR3 sequence reads: CASRTSAGSGANVLTF. Here the CDR3 DNA reads TGTGCCAGCAGGACTAGCGCCGGCTCTGGGGCCAACGTCCTGACTTTC.

The chain carries TRBV19 and TRBJ2-7; TRBD2 matches 12 bases. This CDR3 contains 14 residues. The J segment lost 2 bases and the V segment lost 6 bases, leaving 2 bases of the junction unmatched. Per germline, CDR1 LNHDA and CDR2 SQIVND (reference sequence). CDR3 amino acids: CASSPSGRAYEQYF. CDR3 nucleotides: TGTGCCAGTAGCCCTAGCGGGAGGGCCTACGAGCAGTACTTC.

The chain combines TRBV4-2 with TRBJ2-3; D gene ambiguous. V lost 3 bases, J lost 4 bases, and 8 bases lay in between. CDR1 LGHNA and CDR2 YNFKEQ come from the germline V gene. The CDR3 length is 13 residues. The CDR3 reads CASSQAPSDTQYF. The CDR3 coding sequence is TGTGCCAGCAGCCAGGCCCCGTCAGATACGCAGTATTTT.

The chain carries TRBV11-2 and TRBJ2-7, with D possibly being TRBD2 (6 bases). Trimming stripped 2 bases from V and 3 bases from J, with 8 bases between. Germline lookup yields CDR1 SGHAT and CDR2 FQNNGV. The CDR3 totals 13 residues. CDR3 residues: CASSLRGIYEQYF. CDR3 bases: TGTGCCAGCAGCTTACGGGGGATCTACGAGCAGTACTTC.

This sequence joins TRBV4-3 and TRBJ2-1; 11 bases match TRBD2. Trimming at V came to 4 bases and at J to 2 bases, leaving 16 bases not matched to a gene. The CDR3 is 20 residues long. Germline V gene sequence: CDR1 LGHNA, CDR2 YSLEER. DNA for the CDR3: TGCGCCAGCAGCCGAACAAGAACTAGCGGGAGCATTTATACCTACAATGAGCAGTTCTTC. As protein: CASSRTRTSGSIYTYNEQFF.

The chain links TRBV6-2 or TRBV6-3 to TRBJ1-1; the D is unclear. This CDR3 contains 17 residues. The V and J ends lost 0 bases and 7 bases respectively, with 21 bases between them. Germline CDR1 and CDR2: MNHEY and SVGEGT. The CDR3 here is CASSYSGRFGDRDEAFF. The CDR3, as DNA: TGTGCCAGCAGTTACTCTGGCAGGTTCGGGGATCGGGATGAAGCTTTCTTT.

This clone appeared a few times. The V call is TRBV6-5, the J call TRBJ1-3; 7 positions match TRBD1. There are 15 residues in the CDR3. After removal of 6 bases from V and 0 bases from J, the junction contained 5 bases not matched to a gene. Germline V gene data show CDR1 as MNHEY and CDR2 as SVGAGI. CDR3 region: CASRTGDSSGNTIYF. In nucleotides, the CDR3 is TGTGCCAGCAGGACGGGGGACAGCTCTGGAAACACCATATATTTT.

The chain carries TRBV11-2 and TRBJ2-3, with D possibly matching TRBD2 (6 bases). The CDR3 consists of 17 residues. Trimming shortened V by 5 bases and J by 0 bases, and 18 bases separated the two germline ends. Germline V gene sequence: CDR1 SGHAT, CDR2 FQNNGV. CDR3 residues: CASSPPPRGRSTDTQYF. In DNA, the CDR3 is TGTGCCAGCAGCCCCCCGCCGCGGGGTCGTAGCACAGATACGCAGTATTTT.

This clone was found a few times. The same CDR3 also results from other DNA sequences found in this sample. The chain couples TRBV2 to TRBJ1-2, with 7 positions matching TRBD1. CDR1 and CDR2 (germline): SNHLY, FYNNEI. The CDR3 spans 13 residues. V trimming: 6 bases; J trimming: 1 base; junction bases outside the gene matches: 2. This CDR3 reads CASSRQGNYGYTF. Here the CDR3 DNA reads TGTGCCAGCAGCAGACAGGGTAACTATGGCTACACCTTC.